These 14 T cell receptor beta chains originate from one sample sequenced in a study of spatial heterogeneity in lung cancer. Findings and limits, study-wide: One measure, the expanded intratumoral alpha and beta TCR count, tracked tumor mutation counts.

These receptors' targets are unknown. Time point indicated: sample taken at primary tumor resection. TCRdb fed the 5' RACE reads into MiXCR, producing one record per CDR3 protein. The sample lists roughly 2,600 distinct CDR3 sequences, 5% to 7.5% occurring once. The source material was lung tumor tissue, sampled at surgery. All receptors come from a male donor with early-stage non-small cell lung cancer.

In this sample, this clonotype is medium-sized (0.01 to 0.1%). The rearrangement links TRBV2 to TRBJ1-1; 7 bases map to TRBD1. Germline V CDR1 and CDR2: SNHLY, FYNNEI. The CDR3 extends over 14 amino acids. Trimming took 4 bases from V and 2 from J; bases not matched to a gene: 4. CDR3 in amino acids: CASSADRDNTEAFF. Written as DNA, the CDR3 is TGTGCCAGCAGTGCTGACAGGGACAACACTGAAGCTTTCTTT.

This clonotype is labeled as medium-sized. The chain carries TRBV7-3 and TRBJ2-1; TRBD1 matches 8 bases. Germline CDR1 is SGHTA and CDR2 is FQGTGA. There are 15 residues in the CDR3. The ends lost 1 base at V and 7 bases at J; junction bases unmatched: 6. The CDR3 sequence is CASSLSQGAFNEQFF. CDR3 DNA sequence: TGTGCCAGCAGCTTAAGCCAGGGGGCGTTTAATGAGCAGTTCTTC.

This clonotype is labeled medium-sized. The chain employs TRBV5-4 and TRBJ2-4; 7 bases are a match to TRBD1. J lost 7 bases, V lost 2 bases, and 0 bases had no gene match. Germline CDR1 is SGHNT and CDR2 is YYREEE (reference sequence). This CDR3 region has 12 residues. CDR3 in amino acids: CASSFRGNIQYF. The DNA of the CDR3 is TGTGCCAGCAGCTTCAGGGGGAACATTCAGTACTTC.

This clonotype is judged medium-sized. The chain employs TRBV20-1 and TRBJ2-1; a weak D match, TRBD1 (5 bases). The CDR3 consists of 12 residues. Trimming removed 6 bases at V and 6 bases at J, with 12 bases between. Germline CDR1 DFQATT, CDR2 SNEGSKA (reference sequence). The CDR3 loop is CSAQGTVNEQFF. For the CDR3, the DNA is TGCAGTGCCCAGGGAACAGTCAATGAGCAGTTCTTC.

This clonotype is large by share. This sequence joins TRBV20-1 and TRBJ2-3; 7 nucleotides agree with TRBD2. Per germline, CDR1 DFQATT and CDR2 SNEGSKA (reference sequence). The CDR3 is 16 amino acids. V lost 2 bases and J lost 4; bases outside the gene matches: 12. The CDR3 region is CSARPLAAGRADTQYF. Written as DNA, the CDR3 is TGCAGTGCTAGACCCTTGGCCGCAGGGAGGGCAGATACGCAGTATTTT.

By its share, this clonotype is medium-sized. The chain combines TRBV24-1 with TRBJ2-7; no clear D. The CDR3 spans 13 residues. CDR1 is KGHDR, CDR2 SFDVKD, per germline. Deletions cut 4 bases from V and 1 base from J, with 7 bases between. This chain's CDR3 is CATSESGSYEQYF. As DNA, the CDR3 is TGTGCCACCAGTGAGTCAGGTTCCTACGAGCAGTACTTC.

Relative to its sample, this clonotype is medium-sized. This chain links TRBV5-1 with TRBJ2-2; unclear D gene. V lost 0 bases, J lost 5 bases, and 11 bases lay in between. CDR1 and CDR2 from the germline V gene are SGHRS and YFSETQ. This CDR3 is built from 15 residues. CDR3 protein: CASSLAPGSTGELFF. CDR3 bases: TGCGCCAGCAGCTTGGCGCCAGGCTCGACCGGGGAGCTGTTTTTT.

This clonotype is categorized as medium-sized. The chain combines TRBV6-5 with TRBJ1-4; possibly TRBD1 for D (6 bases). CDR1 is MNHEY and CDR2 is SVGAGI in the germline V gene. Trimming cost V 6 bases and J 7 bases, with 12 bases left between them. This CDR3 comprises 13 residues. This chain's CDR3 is CASRTPGVEKLFF. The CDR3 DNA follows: TGTGCCAGCAGAACCCCAGGGGTTGAAAAACTGTTTTTT.

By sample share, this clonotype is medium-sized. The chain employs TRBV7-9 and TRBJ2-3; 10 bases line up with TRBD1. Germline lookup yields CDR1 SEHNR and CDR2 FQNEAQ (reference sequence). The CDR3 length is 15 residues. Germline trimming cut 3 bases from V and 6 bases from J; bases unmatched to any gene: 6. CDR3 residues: CASSFRTGGQDTQYF. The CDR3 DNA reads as TGTGCCAGCAGCTTCCGGACAGGGGGACAGGATACGCAGTATTTT.

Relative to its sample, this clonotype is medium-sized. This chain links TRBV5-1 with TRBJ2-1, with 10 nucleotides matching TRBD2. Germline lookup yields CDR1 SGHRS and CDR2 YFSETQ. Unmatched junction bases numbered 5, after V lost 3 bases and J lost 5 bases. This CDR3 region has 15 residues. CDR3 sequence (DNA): TGCGCCAGCAGCTGGGGGACTAGCGACAACAATGAGCAGTTCTTC. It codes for CASSWGTSDNNEQFF.

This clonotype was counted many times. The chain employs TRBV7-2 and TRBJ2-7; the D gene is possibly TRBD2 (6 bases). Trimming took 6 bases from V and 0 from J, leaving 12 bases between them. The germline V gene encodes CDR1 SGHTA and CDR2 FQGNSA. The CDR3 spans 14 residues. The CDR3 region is CASRMVAVSYEQYF. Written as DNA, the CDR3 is TGTGCCAGCAGGATGGTAGCGGTCTCCTACGAGCAGTACTTC.

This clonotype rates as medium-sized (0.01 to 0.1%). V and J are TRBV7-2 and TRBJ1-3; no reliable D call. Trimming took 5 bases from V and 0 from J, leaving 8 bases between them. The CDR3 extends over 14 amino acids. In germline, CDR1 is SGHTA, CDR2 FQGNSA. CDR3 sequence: CASSPAGSGNTIYF. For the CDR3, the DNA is TGTGCCAGCAGCCCCGCGGGCTCTGGAAACACCATATATTTT.

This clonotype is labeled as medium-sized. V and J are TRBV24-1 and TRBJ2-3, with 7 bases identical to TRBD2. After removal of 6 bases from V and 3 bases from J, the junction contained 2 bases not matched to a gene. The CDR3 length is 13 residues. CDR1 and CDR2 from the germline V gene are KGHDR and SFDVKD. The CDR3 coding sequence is TGTGCCACCAGTAGCGGGACGACAGATACGCAGTATTTT. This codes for CATSSGTTDTQYF.

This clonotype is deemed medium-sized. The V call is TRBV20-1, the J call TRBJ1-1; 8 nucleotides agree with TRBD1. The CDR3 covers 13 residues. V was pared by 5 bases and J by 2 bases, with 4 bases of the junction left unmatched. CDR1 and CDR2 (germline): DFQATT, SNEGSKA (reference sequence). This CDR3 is CSACGTGNTEAFF. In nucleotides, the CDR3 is TGCAGTGCTTGCGGGACAGGAAACACTGAAGCTTTCTTT.